These T cell receptor beta chains were read from a single sample in a study of blood T cell repertoires in COVID-19. Only in-frame clones appear in the TCRdb table, and some are missing; sequencing was by immunoSEQ multiplex PCR. This table holds a few hundred thousand clones, about 87% found once. Sequencing input: PBMCs or T cells enriched from blood (not recorded which). The source of these receptors is a woman in her 50s who had recovered from COVID-19. Both conserved end residues are part of each CDR3.

CDR3 protein,CDR3 length,V gene
CASSKVPGQGDNSPLHF,17,TRBV19
CASSELAGVGLGTQYF,16,TRBV2
CASSLVVGGPHEQYF,15,TRBV7-2
CASSPGTSDQFF,12,TRBV5-1
CASSVRLAGPTDTQYF,16,TRBV7-9
CASRSQEGVGPISKSPRAEQFF,22,TRBV27
CASRPWTSGEQYF,13,TRBV6-5
CASSYPGVGQPQHF,14,TRBV6-2/TRBV6-3
CASSQDRVNSPLHF,14,TRBV3-1/TRBV3-2
CASSTDPGETQYF,13,TRBV5-4
CAWSVSGWETQYF,13,TRBV30
CASSSPGNQPQHF,13,TRBV7-2
CASSLRDRALMGTEAFF,17,TRBV11-2
CASSRQGGGNQPQHF,15,TRBV27
CASSSVGYEQYF,12,TRBV5-6
CASSSLRGSGSNEQFF,16,TRBV9
CASSSHGLADYNEQFF,16,TRBV5-5
CASSYRLAGVGNEQFF,16,TRBV19
CASSDSDSSNQPQHF,15,TRBV6-6
CASNPGTGVWEQYF,14,TRBV19
CASSYRLASGFGEQFF,16,TRBV6-2/TRBV6-3
CASSVATGGYNEQFF,15,TRBV9
CAWSGHQHSPLHF,13,TRBV30
CASSLRQTGELFF,13,TRBV5-1
CASQPDTGELFF,12,TRBV27
CAWTPGGNTEAFF,13,TRBV30